This T cell receptor beta chain comes out of a study of cytomegalovirus exposure and HLA in healthy donors. About this clone: No antigen is known for it.

This CDR3 has 14 residues. CDR1 WNHNN and CDR2 SYGVQD come from the germline V gene (reference sequence). V gave up 6 bases and J gave up 8 bases, with 19 bases separating them. Primers: 60 Vbeta forward and 13 Jbeta reverse. Measured with immunoSEQ multiplex PCR; TCRdb has only the in-frame clones, and not every one. The sample comprises around 170,000 clones, 80% of which are singletons, and less than 2% rests with the top ten. Study-wide results and caveats: Previously analyzed data showed that most TCR beta V segments were productive at a frequency of about 87% or about 30%. Presence/absence analyses assumed roughly uniform sequencing depth across donors, which may not hold.

The source of this sequence is a woman aged 25 to 39 in good health and CMV-seronegative. The chain links TRBV10-1 to TRBJ1-2; perhaps TRBD1 as D (6 bases). The sequenced sample consisted of PBMCs. CDR3 residues: CASSDTRGKDGYTF. Here the CDR3 DNA reads TGCGCCAGCAGCGATACCAGGGGAAAGGACGGCTACACCTTC.